The rows below give T cell receptor beta chains drawn from one sample of a study of T cell repertoires in cytomegalovirus infection. These TCRs' antigens remain unknown. TCRdb ran MiXCR on the reads and lists one entry per CDR3 protein. This table has roughly 340,000 distinct CDR3 sequences, almost 30% appearing once. The sample here was cultured PBMCs, taken from culture after CMV antigen stimulation. These receptors originate from a human donor in good health (CMV status not recorded). Some clones in this sample may be carry-over from other donors' samples. CDR3s include the opening cysteine and the closing phenylalanine or tryptophan. Fields, in order: CDR3 protein, CDR3 DNA, clone size, V gene, J gene, D gene. A D gene is named only where the DNA matches it firmly. Where a row states a size, it is once, few, many or the class of an expanded clone; other rows omit it.

CDR3aa: CASSFLPGQRNSPLHF
CDR3nt: TGTGCCAGCAGTTTCCTTCCGGGACAGAGGAATTCACCCCTCCACTTT
abundance: .
v_gene: TRBV28
j_gene: TRBJ1-6
d_gene: TRBD1

CDR3aa: CASSPLQLSDVWGYTF
CDR3nt: TGTGCCAGTAGTCCCCTACAGTTATCGGATGTTTGGGGCTACACCTTC
abundance: few
v_gene: TRBV19
j_gene: TRBJ1-2
d_gene: .

CDR3aa: CASSYSEGAGEQYF
CDR3nt: TGTGCCAGCAGTTACAGCGAGGGGGCGGGCGAGCAGTACTTC
abundance: once
v_gene: TRBV6-5
j_gene: TRBJ2-7
d_gene: TRBD1

CDR3aa: CATGGTGNTEAFF
CDR3nt: TGTGCCACAGGAGGGACCGGGAACACTGAAGCTTTCTTT
abundance: .
v_gene: TRBV12-3/TRBV12-4
j_gene: TRBJ1-1
d_gene: .

CDR3aa: CSADYSGGDNEQFF
CDR3nt: TGCAGTGCTGACTACAGCGGGGGGGACAATGAGCAGTTCTTC
abundance: .
v_gene: TRBV20-1
j_gene: TRBJ2-1
d_gene: TRBD2

CDR3aa: CASSFSGRASANEQFF
CDR3nt: TGTGCCAGCAGCTTTAGCGGGAGGGCGTCAGCGAATGAGCAGTTCTTC
abundance: .
v_gene: TRBV5-4
j_gene: TRBJ2-1
d_gene: TRBD2

CDR3aa: CASSLGGVSYEQYF
CDR3nt: TGTGCCAGCAGTTTGGGTGGCGTCTCCTACGAGCAGTACTTC
abundance: few
v_gene: TRBV28
j_gene: TRBJ2-7
d_gene: .

CDR3aa: CASSPSWTGGSFEYEQYF
CDR3nt: TGTGCCAGCAGCCCAAGCTGGACAGGGGGCTCATTTGAGTACGAGCAGTACTTC
abundance: .
v_gene: TRBV5-3
j_gene: TRBJ2-7
d_gene: TRBD1

CDR3aa: CASSSSGGADEQFF
CDR3nt: TGTGCCAGCAGTTCCAGCGGGGGGGCCGATGAGCAGTTCTTC
abundance: many
v_gene: TRBV12-3/TRBV12-4
j_gene: TRBJ2-1
d_gene: TRBD2

CDR3aa: CASSVEQGQGYNEQFF
CDR3nt: TGTGCCAGCAGCGTAGAACAGGGACAGGGATACAATGAGCAGTTCTTC
abundance: .
v_gene: TRBV9
j_gene: TRBJ2-1
d_gene: TRBD1

CDR3aa: CASGLVGRNQAFF
CDR3nt: TGTGCTAGTGGTTTGGTAGGTCGGAACCAAGCTTTCTTT
abundance: few
v_gene: TRBV12-5
j_gene: TRBJ1-1
d_gene: .

CDR3aa: CASKAMTGSGTRYNEQFF
CDR3nt: TGTGCCAGTAAGGCGATGACCGGTAGCGGGACCCGATACAATGAGCAGTTCTTC
abundance: few
v_gene: TRBV19
j_gene: TRBJ2-1
d_gene: TRBD2

CDR3aa: CASSLGPGLAGVEQYF
CDR3nt: TGTGCCAGCAGCTTAGGACCGGGACTAGCGGGAGTAGAGCAGTACTTC
abundance: .
v_gene: TRBV11-2
j_gene: TRBJ2-7
d_gene: TRBD2

CDR3aa: CSVAGIYGYTF
CDR3nt: TGCAGCGTTGCCGGGATTTATGGCTACACCTTC
abundance: .
v_gene: TRBV29-1
j_gene: TRBJ1-2
d_gene: .

CDR3aa: CASSERGRGGNQPQHF
CDR3nt: TGTGCCAGCAGCGAGAGGGGACGGGGCGGCAATCAGCCCCAGCATTTT
abundance: .
v_gene: TRBV12-3/TRBV12-4
j_gene: TRBJ1-5
d_gene: .

CDR3aa: CASSPPLLGPTQYF
CDR3nt: TGTGCCAGCAGCCCCCCCCTACTAGGACCTACGCAGTATTTT
abundance: .
v_gene: TRBV7-9
j_gene: TRBJ2-3
d_gene: .

CDR3aa: CASQNRGRTYEQYF
CDR3nt: TGTGCCAGCCAGAACAGGGGAAGGACCTACGAGCAGTACTTC
abundance: many
v_gene: TRBV7-2
j_gene: TRBJ2-7
d_gene: TRBD1

CDR3aa: CAISDGLAGGYEQYF
CDR3nt: TGTGCCATCAGTGATGGACTAGCGGGAGGCTACGAGCAGTACTTC
abundance: .
v_gene: TRBV10-3
j_gene: TRBJ2-7
d_gene: TRBD2

CDR3aa: CASSPGTGGPYNEQFF
CDR3nt: TGCGCCAGCAGCCCGGGGACAGGGGGCCCCTACAATGAGCAGTTCTTC
abundance: few
v_gene: TRBV5-1
j_gene: TRBJ2-1
d_gene: TRBD1

CDR3aa: CASSWTSGSYSYNEQFF
CDR3nt: TGTGCCAGCAGCTGGACTAGCGGTTCCTACTCCTACAATGAGCAGTTCTTC
abundance: .
v_gene: TRBV7-9
j_gene: TRBJ2-1
d_gene: TRBD2

CDR3aa: CASNGRTYNEQFF
CDR3nt: TGTGCCAGCAATGGCAGAACCTACAATGAGCAGTTCTTC
abundance: few
v_gene: TRBV28
j_gene: TRBJ2-1
d_gene: .

CDR3aa: CASSPRGSGDEQYF
CDR3nt: TGTGCCAGCTCACCCCGGGGTAGCGGGGACGAGCAGTACTTC
abundance: many
v_gene: TRBV18
j_gene: TRBJ2-7
d_gene: TRBD2

CDR3aa: CASSIARQPYTDTQYF
CDR3nt: TGTGCCAGTAGTATCGCCAGACAACCTTACACAGATACGCAGTATTTT
abundance: few
v_gene: TRBV19
j_gene: TRBJ2-3
d_gene: .

CDR3aa: CASGRNTGELFF
CDR3nt: TGTGCCAGCGGGCGGAACACCGGGGAGCTGTTTTTT
abundance: .
v_gene: TRBV7-3
j_gene: TRBJ2-2
d_gene: .

CDR3aa: CASSSQDRANTGELFF
CDR3nt: TGTGCCAGCAGTTCTCAGGACAGGGCCAACACCGGGGAGCTGTTTTTT
abundance: many
v_gene: TRBV6-1
j_gene: TRBJ2-2
d_gene: TRBD1

CDR3aa: CACGQDSSNTIYF
CDR3nt: TGTGCCTGTGGACAGGACTCTTCGAACACCATATATTTT
abundance: .
v_gene: TRBV7-6
j_gene: TRBJ1-3
d_gene: TRBD1

CDR3aa: CASSLGDSPEQYF
CDR3nt: TGTGCCAGCAGCTTAGGGGACTCACCCGAGCAGTACTTC
abundance: few
v_gene: TRBV11-2
j_gene: TRBJ2-7
d_gene: .

CDR3aa: CAINSGISYEQYF
CDR3nt: TGTGCCATCAATTCCGGAATCTCCTACGAGCAGTACTTC
abundance: few
v_gene: TRBV10-3
j_gene: TRBJ2-7
d_gene: .

CDR3aa: CSARERGQPNYGYTF
CDR3nt: TGCAGTGCTAGAGAACGGGGACAGCCCAACTATGGCTACACCTTC
abundance: .
v_gene: TRBV20-1
j_gene: TRBJ1-2
d_gene: TRBD1

CDR3aa: CASSRPPGDQPQHF
CDR3nt: TGTGCCAGCAGTCGCCCCCCAGGGGATCAGCCCCAGCATTTT
abundance: .
v_gene: TRBV28
j_gene: TRBJ1-5
d_gene: .

CDR3aa: CASSLGLTGNQFNEQFF
CDR3nt: TGTGCCAGCAGCTTAGGGTTGACGGGGAATCAATTCAATGAGCAGTTCTTC
abundance: .
v_gene: TRBV11-3
j_gene: TRBJ2-1
d_gene: .

CDR3aa: CSARGRRDKPQHF
CDR3nt: TGCAGTGCTAGAGGAAGGAGGGACAAGCCCCAGCATTTT
abundance: few
v_gene: TRBV20-1
j_gene: TRBJ1-5
d_gene: .

CDR3aa: CASSPLAGGSDTQYF
CDR3nt: TGTGCCAGCAGTCCACTAGCGGGAGGGTCAGATACGCAGTATTTT
abundance: .
v_gene: TRBV2
j_gene: TRBJ2-3
d_gene: TRBD2

CDR3aa: CASSPTTGGFYNEQFF
CDR3nt: TGTGCCAGCAGCCCAACGACAGGGGGCTTCTACAATGAGCAGTTCTTC
abundance: many
v_gene: TRBV3-1
j_gene: TRBJ2-1
d_gene: TRBD1

CDR3aa: CASTPPHRNTIYF
CDR3nt: TGTGCCAGCACCCCCCCCCACAGGAACACCATATATTTT
abundance: .
v_gene: TRBV28
j_gene: TRBJ1-3
d_gene: .

CDR3aa: CASSLTTGTGELFF
CDR3nt: TGTGCCAGCAGCTTAACTACAGGGACCGGGGAGCTGTTTTTT
abundance: .
v_gene: TRBV7-3
j_gene: TRBJ2-2
d_gene: .

CDR3aa: CSVPPHQGRGVNTEAFF
CDR3nt: TGCAGCGTTCCGCCGCATCAGGGGAGGGGTGTGAACACTGAAGCTTTCTTT
abundance: .
v_gene: TRBV29-1
j_gene: TRBJ1-1
d_gene: .

CDR3aa: CASSQVLQATSNEQFF
CDR3nt: TGCGCCAGCAGCCAAGTTTTACAGGCGACATCCAATGAGCAGTTCTTC
abundance: .
v_gene: TRBV4-1
j_gene: TRBJ2-1
d_gene: .

CDR3aa: CASSLNRGHPRSTNEKLFF
CDR3nt: TGTGCCAGCAGCTTAAACCGGGGTCATCCCCGTTCAACTAATGAAAAACTGTTTTTT
abundance: few
v_gene: TRBV7-6
j_gene: TRBJ1-4
d_gene: .

CDR3aa: CSASRRLAVYEQYF
CDR3nt: TGCAGTGCTAGTCGAAGACTAGCGGTCTACGAGCAGTACTTC
abundance: .
v_gene: TRBV20-1
j_gene: TRBJ2-7
d_gene: TRBD2

CDR3aa: CASSWWTSGSGYEQYF
CDR3nt: TGTGCCAGCAGCTGGTGGACTAGCGGGAGTGGCTACGAGCAGTACTTC
abundance: few
v_gene: TRBV5-6
j_gene: TRBJ2-7
d_gene: TRBD2

CDR3aa: CASSYSIWGQGSYEQYF
CDR3nt: TGTGCCAGCAGTTACTCCATCTGGGGACAGGGGAGCTACGAGCAGTACTTC
abundance: .
v_gene: TRBV6-2/TRBV6-3
j_gene: TRBJ2-7
d_gene: TRBD1

CDR3aa: CASSRTTQTGELFF
CDR3nt: TGTGCCAGCAGTCGGACTACCCAAACCGGGGAGCTGTTTTTT
abundance: many
v_gene: TRBV6-1
j_gene: TRBJ2-2
d_gene: .

CDR3aa: CATSRVTGVNTEAFF
CDR3nt: TGTGCCACCAGCAGAGTTACAGGAGTGAACACTGAAGCTTTCTTT
abundance: few
v_gene: TRBV15
j_gene: TRBJ1-1
d_gene: .

CDR3aa: CASSGLGATTQYF
CDR3nt: TGTGCCAGTAGCGGACTAGGTGCGACGACCCAGTACTTC
abundance: .
v_gene: TRBV19
j_gene: TRBJ2-5
d_gene: TRBD2

CDR3aa: CASSPYHGTGGTTEAFF
CDR3nt: TGCGCCAGCAGCCCCTACCACGGGACAGGGGGGACCACTGAAGCTTTCTTT
abundance: .
v_gene: TRBV4-1
j_gene: TRBJ1-1
d_gene: TRBD1

CDR3aa: CASEDRGETQYF
CDR3nt: TGTGCCAGTGAGGACAGGGGAGAGACCCAGTACTTC
abundance: .
v_gene: TRBV19
j_gene: TRBJ2-5
d_gene: TRBD1

CDR3aa: CASRQASTDTQYF
CDR3nt: TGTGCCAGTAGACAGGCTAGCACAGATACGCAGTATTTT
abundance: .
v_gene: TRBV19
j_gene: TRBJ2-3
d_gene: .

CDR3aa: CASSRGTSSNQPQHF
CDR3nt: TGTGCCAGCAGCCGAGGAACCTCTAGCAATCAGCCCCAGCATTTT
abundance: few
v_gene: TRBV7-8
j_gene: TRBJ1-5
d_gene: .

CDR3aa: CASRPGTGGPYEQYF
CDR3nt: TGTGCCAGCAGACCGGGGACAGGGGGACCCTACGAGCAGTACTTC
abundance: few
v_gene: TRBV12-3/TRBV12-4
j_gene: TRBJ2-7
d_gene: TRBD1

CDR3aa: CASSFGRVHSYNEQFF
CDR3nt: TGTGCCAGCAGCTTCGGGCGGGTGCACTCCTACAATGAGCAGTTCTTC
abundance: .
v_gene: TRBV7-8
j_gene: TRBJ2-1
d_gene: .

CDR3aa: CAWSRVGTEAFF
CDR3nt: TGTGCCTGGAGCAGGGTCGGAACTGAAGCTTTCTTT
abundance: .
v_gene: TRBV30
j_gene: TRBJ1-1
d_gene: .

CDR3aa: CSVGDRARSTGELFF
CDR3nt: TGCAGCGTTGGCGACAGGGCCAGAAGCACCGGGGAGCTGTTTTTT
abundance: .
v_gene: TRBV29-1
j_gene: TRBJ2-2
d_gene: TRBD1

CDR3aa: CASSLRVQGGQPQHF
CDR3nt: TGTGCCAGCAGTTTGAGGGTACAGGGAGGTCAGCCCCAGCATTTT
abundance: few
v_gene: TRBV12-3/TRBV12-4
j_gene: TRBJ1-5
d_gene: .

CDR3aa: CASSPNPGGDTQYF
CDR3nt: TGTGCCAGCAGCCCCAACCCGGGAGGTGATACGCAGTATTTT
abundance: many
v_gene: TRBV4-2
j_gene: TRBJ2-3
d_gene: TRBD2

CDR3aa: CASSPRTGGSGEQYF
CDR3nt: TGTGCCAGCAGCCCACGGACAGGGGGATCGGGCGAGCAGTACTTC
abundance: .
v_gene: TRBV11-2
j_gene: TRBJ2-7
d_gene: TRBD1

CDR3aa: CASFPGGATNTEAFF
CDR3nt: TGTGCCAGCTTCCCCGGCGGGGCAACGAACACTGAAGCTTTCTTT
abundance: many
v_gene: TRBV27
j_gene: TRBJ1-1
d_gene: .